This TCR beta chain was obtained from a study of T cells after yellow fever vaccination. Study results and limitations: The secondary response peaked faster, at day 5 versus 15, but was weaker. The study re-detected most primary-vaccination clones after the booster (approximately 97% CD4, almost 90% CD8). The study noted that FACS-sorted repertoires could contain abundant clonotypes contaminating from the bulk population.

A note on this clonotype: The antigen is not known.

Trimming removed 0 bases from V and 3 bases from J, with 12 bases in between. The germline V gene encodes CDR1 DFQATT and CDR2 SNEGSKA (reference sequence). The CDR3 has 15 residues. Generation of TCR cDNA used 5'RACE template switching (which added a universal primer site and UMIs). TCRdb reanalysed the 5' RACE reads using MiXCR and keeps one entry per CDR3 protein. The sample carries about 300,000 distinct CDR3 sequences, 6.8% recorded once. Sequenced here: PBMCs, sampled about 49 days after the first yellow fever vaccination. This receptor was taken from a man aged 18 to 29 who received the YFV17D yellow fever vaccine. The V and J genes are TRBV20-1 and TRBJ1-5; TRBD1 is a possible D gene (6 bases). The CDR3 nucleotides are TGCAGTGCTAGAGATCCCGGACAGTTCAATCAGCCCCAGCATTTT. It is translated as CSARDPGQFNQPQHF.